A selection of T cell receptor beta chains follows, all from one sample in a study of Graves' ophthalmopathy and Graves' hyperthyroidism. A single record per CDR3 protein comes from TCRdb applying MiXCR to the multiplex PCR reads. Of about 400,000 distinct CDR3 sequences detected, under 25% appear once; the ten largest clones hold roughly 3%. Input material: peripheral blood. These receptors all stem from a woman aged 18-30 years with stable Graves' hyperthyroidism. Each CDR3 is given with its conserved first and last residue. The order of the fields is CDR3 DNA, CDR3 protein, D gene, V gene, clone size, J gene. D genes are given only for firm matches. The listing skips clone size in some rows; elsewhere it reads once, few, many or a size class.

CDR3nt: TGTGCCAGCTCACCCCGGGACCTCAATTCACCCCTCCACTTT
CDR3aa: CASSPRDLNSPLHF
d_gene: .
v_gene: TRBV18
abundance: .
j_gene: TRBJ1-6

CDR3nt: TGTGCCAGCAGCCCTCGGCTAGGCTCTGGAAACACCATATATTTT
CDR3aa: CASSPRLGSGNTIYF
d_gene: .
v_gene: TRBV11-2
abundance: many
j_gene: TRBJ1-3

CDR3nt: TGTGCCAGCAGCAAAACCTCCCCGGGACAGGGTACGAACACTGAAGCTTTCTTT
CDR3aa: CASSKTSPGQGTNTEAFF
d_gene: TRBD1
v_gene: TRBV3-1
abundance: few
j_gene: TRBJ1-1

CDR3nt: TGTGCCAGCAACAGTAACAGGGATTCACCCCTCCACTTT
CDR3aa: CASNSNRDSPLHF
d_gene: .
v_gene: TRBV6-1
abundance: many
j_gene: TRBJ1-6

CDR3nt: TGTGCCAGCAGCTTGGGACTAGCGGGAGCGGTTAAGTACTTC
CDR3aa: CASSLGLAGAVKYF
d_gene: TRBD2
v_gene: TRBV7-9
abundance: few
j_gene: TRBJ2-4

CDR3nt: TGCGCCAGCAGCTTGAGCACCCCGCCCGTGGAGACCCGGTACTTC
CDR3aa: CASSLSTPPVETRYF
d_gene: .
v_gene: TRBV5-1
abundance: .
j_gene: TRBJ2-5

CDR3nt: TGTGCCAGCAAGGTCAACCTGAACACTGAAGCTTTCTTT
CDR3aa: CASKVNLNTEAFF
d_gene: .
v_gene: TRBV6-5
abundance: many
j_gene: TRBJ1-1

CDR3nt: TGCAGTGCTAGGGGACGAGTCGAGGTCTCCCGACGCTATGGCTACACCTTC
CDR3aa: CSARGRVEVSRRYGYTF
d_gene: .
v_gene: TRBV20-1
abundance: few
j_gene: TRBJ1-2

CDR3nt: TGTGCCAGCAGCTTGAGGACCTTGGGGTCACCCCTCCACTTT
CDR3aa: CASSLRTLGSPLHF
d_gene: .
v_gene: TRBV11-1
abundance: few
j_gene: TRBJ1-6

CDR3nt: TGTGCCAGCAGTTACGCGGGGAGCACTGAAGCTTTCTTT
CDR3aa: CASSYAGSTEAFF
d_gene: .
v_gene: TRBV6-5
abundance: many
j_gene: TRBJ1-1

CDR3nt: TGTGCCAGCAGCACCCGGGACTCCCCACCCTACGAGCAGTACTTC
CDR3aa: CASSTRDSPPYEQYF
d_gene: .
v_gene: TRBV12-3/TRBV12-4
abundance: many
j_gene: TRBJ2-7

CDR3nt: TGCAGTGCTAGGGACAGGATCTCCTACGAGCAGTACTTC
CDR3aa: CSARDRISYEQYF
d_gene: TRBD1
v_gene: TRBV20-1
abundance: many
j_gene: TRBJ2-7

CDR3nt: TGTGCCAGCAGCCCCGGACCGAATGCGAACACCGGGGAGCTGTTTTTT
CDR3aa: CASSPGPNANTGELFF
d_gene: .
v_gene: TRBV7-9
abundance: many
j_gene: TRBJ2-2

CDR3nt: TGCGCCAGCAGCCAGACGGGACTAGCGGGATTAGCCAAAAACATTCAGTACTTC
CDR3aa: CASSQTGLAGLAKNIQYF
d_gene: TRBD2
v_gene: TRBV4-1
abundance: few
j_gene: TRBJ2-4

CDR3nt: TGTGCCAGCAGTTTAGCGGGGGAAGGACAGCCCCAGCATTTT
CDR3aa: CASSLAGEGQPQHF
d_gene: .
v_gene: TRBV27
abundance: few
j_gene: TRBJ1-5

CDR3nt: TGTGCCAGCAGCTTAGGGGCCGCGGTCACTGAAGCTTTCTTT
CDR3aa: CASSLGAAVTEAFF
d_gene: .
v_gene: TRBV7-2
abundance: .
j_gene: TRBJ1-1

CDR3nt: TGTGCCAGCAGCCCGACAGGGGGCGAGGGGGCTTTCTTT
CDR3aa: CASSPTGGEGAFF
d_gene: TRBD1
v_gene: TRBV12-3/TRBV12-4
abundance: .
j_gene: TRBJ1-1

CDR3nt: TGTGCCACCAGCAAAGGACAGGGGGAGCTGTTTTTT
CDR3aa: CATSKGQGELFF
d_gene: .
v_gene: TRBV15
abundance: .
j_gene: TRBJ2-2

CDR3nt: TGTGCCAGCAATTGGCGGGCGGTAAATCAGCCCCAGCATTTT
CDR3aa: CASNWRAVNQPQHF
d_gene: .
v_gene: TRBV28
abundance: few
j_gene: TRBJ1-5

CDR3nt: TGTGCCAGTTGGACAGGGAATCAGCCCCAGCATTTT
CDR3aa: CASWTGNQPQHF
d_gene: TRBD1
v_gene: TRBV28
abundance: many
j_gene: TRBJ1-5

CDR3nt: TGCAGCGTTAGCCGAGGACAGGGATCGGGGTACGAGCAGTACTTC
CDR3aa: CSVSRGQGSGYEQYF
d_gene: TRBD1
v_gene: TRBV29-1
abundance: many
j_gene: TRBJ2-7

CDR3nt: TGTGCCAGCTCACCAAGTGGCTTTAGTCAGCCCCAGCATTTT
CDR3aa: CASSPSGFSQPQHF
d_gene: .
v_gene: TRBV18
abundance: .
j_gene: TRBJ1-5

CDR3nt: TGTGCCAGCCTAGCGGGAGTTAGCGGGGAGCTGTTTTTT
CDR3aa: CASLAGVSGELFF
d_gene: TRBD2
v_gene: TRBV2
abundance: .
j_gene: TRBJ2-2

CDR3nt: TGTGCCAGCAGTTATTTCAGGGGAAACAACGTCCTGACTTTC
CDR3aa: CASSYFRGNNVLTF
d_gene: .
v_gene: TRBV27
abundance: many
j_gene: TRBJ2-6

CDR3nt: TGTGCCAGCAGCGAACAAAAGCGGACAGCAGCCTACGAGCAGTACTTC
CDR3aa: CASSEQKRTAAYEQYF
d_gene: .
v_gene: TRBV11-1
abundance: many
j_gene: TRBJ2-7

CDR3nt: TGCAGCGGTGGTTTGGGGGGAAGGGTCACTGAAGCTTTCTTT
CDR3aa: CSGGLGGRVTEAFF
d_gene: .
v_gene: TRBV29-1
abundance: many
j_gene: TRBJ1-1

CDR3nt: TGTGCCAGCAGCTCCTCCGGGACAGGGGGCGACGAGCAGTACTTC
CDR3aa: CASSSSGTGGDEQYF
d_gene: TRBD1
v_gene: TRBV11-2
abundance: few
j_gene: TRBJ2-7

CDR3nt: TGCAGTGCTCGATTAGCGGGAGGGTGGGAGACCCAGTACTTC
CDR3aa: CSARLAGGWETQYF
d_gene: TRBD2
v_gene: TRBV20-1
abundance: few
j_gene: TRBJ2-5

CDR3nt: TGTGCCAGCAGTCGTGCTTTCGGGCCGACTCAAGAGACCCAGTACTTC
CDR3aa: CASSRAFGPTQETQYF
d_gene: .
v_gene: TRBV6-5
abundance: many
j_gene: TRBJ2-5

CDR3nt: TGTGCCACCAGTGACCCATCACCGGACGGTACTGGGGCCAACGTCCTGACTTTC
CDR3aa: CATSDPSPDGTGANVLTF
d_gene: .
v_gene: TRBV24-1
abundance: .
j_gene: TRBJ2-6

CDR3nt: TGCAGTGCTAGAGGTTCGGGAGGGGACACCTACGAGCAGTACTTC
CDR3aa: CSARGSGGDTYEQYF
d_gene: TRBD2
v_gene: TRBV20-1
abundance: many
j_gene: TRBJ2-7

CDR3nt: TGTGCCAGCAATGCAGGGGGCGCGGTGAACACTGAAGCTTTCTTT
CDR3aa: CASNAGGAVNTEAFF
d_gene: TRBD1
v_gene: TRBV27
abundance: .
j_gene: TRBJ1-1

CDR3nt: TGTGCCAGCAGTTTAGGACAGCCCCTAGTTGAGCAGTACTTC
CDR3aa: CASSLGQPLVEQYF
d_gene: .
v_gene: TRBV27
abundance: once
j_gene: TRBJ2-7

CDR3nt: TGTGCCTGGAGTAGGGGGACAGGGGCCAATCAGCCCCAGCATTTT
CDR3aa: CAWSRGTGANQPQHF
d_gene: TRBD1
v_gene: TRBV30
abundance: many
j_gene: TRBJ1-5

CDR3nt: TGTGCCAGCAGAGGACTGAGCTCTGGGGCCAACGTCCTGACTTTC
CDR3aa: CASRGLSSGANVLTF
d_gene: .
v_gene: TRBV6-1
abundance: many
j_gene: TRBJ2-6

CDR3nt: TGTGCCAGCAGTTTAAAATATGTTCTAGCGGGGGGTATCATTCAGTACTTC
CDR3aa: CASSLKYVLAGGIIQYF
d_gene: TRBD2
v_gene: TRBV28
abundance: .
j_gene: TRBJ2-4

CDR3nt: TGTGCCAGCAGCCCATTCGTACCCCAAGTAGCGAGATATTTTGACGAGCAGTACTTC
CDR3aa: CASSPFVPQVARYFDEQYF
d_gene: .
v_gene: TRBV7-8
abundance: many
j_gene: TRBJ2-7

CDR3nt: TGTGCCAGCAGGACGGGCAATAATCAGCCCCAGCATTTT
CDR3aa: CASRTGNNQPQHF
d_gene: .
v_gene: TRBV28
abundance: once
j_gene: TRBJ1-5

CDR3nt: TGCGCCAGCAGCTTGGCTAGCGGGAGGGTGGGTCGAAACATTAAGTACTTC
CDR3aa: CASSLASGRVGRNIKYF
d_gene: TRBD2
v_gene: TRBV5-1
abundance: few
j_gene: TRBJ2-4

CDR3nt: TGTGCCAGCAGCCAAGATGGACAGGGAAATAACTATGGCTACACCTTC
CDR3aa: CASSQDGQGNNYGYTF
d_gene: TRBD1
v_gene: TRBV4-2
abundance: many
j_gene: TRBJ1-2

CDR3nt: TGTGCCACCAGTGATTTGGGCAGAGACTCCTACGAGCAGTACTTC
CDR3aa: CATSDLGRDSYEQYF
d_gene: .
v_gene: TRBV24-1
abundance: many
j_gene: TRBJ2-7

CDR3nt: TGCAGCGTAGGAACCGGGACTAGCGGGAGGTCAAGTCACTCCTACGAGCAGTACTTC
CDR3aa: CSVGTGTSGRSSHSYEQYF
d_gene: TRBD2
v_gene: TRBV29-1
abundance: many
j_gene: TRBJ2-7

CDR3nt: TGTGCCAGCAGACGTCAGGGGTGGGTCGACACCGGGGAGCTGTTTTTT
CDR3aa: CASRRQGWVDTGELFF
d_gene: .
v_gene: TRBV6-1
abundance: many
j_gene: TRBJ2-2

CDR3nt: TGTGCCAGCAGTGTAGGCAGGGGGATCTATGGCTACACCTTC
CDR3aa: CASSVGRGIYGYTF
d_gene: TRBD1
v_gene: TRBV2
abundance: many
j_gene: TRBJ1-2

CDR3nt: TGTGCCAGCAGCCAGCAATCAGCGGGACCTCAAGAGACCCAGTACTTC
CDR3aa: CASSQQSAGPQETQYF
d_gene: TRBD2
v_gene: TRBV4-2
abundance: many
j_gene: TRBJ2-5

CDR3nt: TGTGCCTGGAGTGCAGGCTACCAAGAGACCCAGTACTTC
CDR3aa: CAWSAGYQETQYF
d_gene: .
v_gene: TRBV30
abundance: many
j_gene: TRBJ2-5

CDR3nt: TGCGCCAGCAGTCATGGACAGGGGGATAGTGCTTTCTTT
CDR3aa: CASSHGQGDSAFF
d_gene: TRBD1
v_gene: TRBV5-1
abundance: many
j_gene: TRBJ1-1

CDR3nt: TGCAGCGAACCTCGCCGGGACAGAATTTACGAGCAGTACTTC
CDR3aa: CSEPRRDRIYEQYF
d_gene: TRBD1
v_gene: TRBV29-1
abundance: .
j_gene: TRBJ2-7

CDR3nt: TGTGCCAGCAACTGGCTAGCGGGGGGGGCCGGGGAGCTGTTTTTT
CDR3aa: CASNWLAGGAGELFF
d_gene: TRBD2
v_gene: TRBV27
abundance: few
j_gene: TRBJ2-2

CDR3nt: TGTGCCAGCAGTTTGGACCGCATGAACACTGAAGCTTTCTTT
CDR3aa: CASSLDRMNTEAFF
d_gene: .
v_gene: TRBV12-3/TRBV12-4
abundance: many
j_gene: TRBJ1-1

CDR3nt: TGTGCCAGCAGTATCCGACTAGCGGGAGGGTCAGATACGCAGTATTTT
CDR3aa: CASSIRLAGGSDTQYF
d_gene: TRBD2
v_gene: TRBV2
abundance: few
j_gene: TRBJ2-3